A few counts support the clone carrying this TCR beta chain. The target antigen is unknown. Via MiXCR, TCRdb re-called the 5' RACE reads, giving one row per CDR3 protein. The top ten clones hold roughly an eighth of a sample with fewer than 250,000 distinct CDR3 sequences, approximately 30% of them seen once. This CDR3 region has 15 residues. Per the germline V gene, CDR1 is SGHRS and CDR2 is YFSETQ. V lost 3 bases and J lost 2, with 14 bases in between. This entry comes from a study of T-cell memory formation after mild COVID-19. Whole-study results and caveats: Contracting CD8+ clones were enriched in EMRA, CD4+ mainly in CM and EM.

The TCR originated in an adult woman who had mild COVID-19 (a few samples of this study predate the infection). Cell type and time point are not known. The chain employs TRBV5-1 and TRBJ2-5, with D perhaps matching TRBD2 (5 bases). Specimen: PBMCs or a T cell subset sorted from them (not recorded which). The CDR3 sequence is CASSSLSGRQETQYF. The CDR3 DNA sequence: TGCGCCAGCAGCTCCTTGTCGGGGAGACAAGAGACCCAGTACTTC.